This T cell receptor beta chain originates from a study of blood T cell repertoires in COVID-19. Whole-study context: COVID-19 samples, acute and convalescent, were from the United States, Italy and Spain.

This clone was picked up a small number of times. Germline V gives CDR1 SGHTA, CDR2 FQGTGA. This CDR3 is 13 amino acids long. Trimming cost V 5 bases and J 3 bases, with 9 bases left between them. Authors' analysis steps: Using reference gene primer amplification, nucleated cell counts were estimated. Profiled with immunoSEQ multiplex PCR; TCRdb holds only in-frame clones, not every one. Clone size and the V and J calls come from that table; the DNA yielded D and trimming. The sample carries 130,000 or so clones, approximately 84% recorded once. The gene calls are TRBV7-3 and TRBJ2-3; D not resolved. The receptor's source is a woman aged 55-70 years with acute or convalescent COVID-19. The specimen was peripheral blood. The CDR3 loop reads CASSRIATDTQYF. CDR3 coding DNA: TGTGCCAGCAGCCGCATAGCTACAGATACGCAGTATTTT.